The 4 T cell receptor beta chains reported below all come from one sample, sequenced in a study of CD8 T cells in ankylosing spondylitis. Each CDR3 protein gets one entry after TCRdb re-called the 5' RACE reads with MiXCR. The sample includes roughly 180,000 distinct CDR3 sequences, 10% to 15% seen only once; the top ten take approximately 10%. The specimen was blood, either unsorted or a sorted T cell fraction (not recorded which). The receptor source for this set is a female donor with ankylosing spondylitis or in good health (not recorded which).

This clonotype was seen at least ten times. V gene TRBV5-1 combines with J gene TRBJ2-7; 9 nucleotides agree with TRBD2. This CDR3 contains 15 residues. With V trimmed by 0 bases and J by 4 bases, 5 bases remained unmatched. Germline values: CDR1 SGHRS, CDR2 YFSETQ. The DNA for the CDR3 is TGCGCCAGCAGCTTGGAGAGTAGCGGGAGTTACGAGCAGTACTTC. This gives the protein CASSLESSGSYEQYF.

This chain uses TRBV10-3 with TRBJ1-3, with D possibly matching TRBD1 (6 bases). Germline CDR1 is ENHRY and CDR2 is SYGVKD. The CDR3 runs to 13 residues. V gave up 11 bases and J gave up 4 bases, with 15 bases separating them. This chain's CDR3 is CALTGANGNTIYF. CDR3 sequence (DNA): TGTGCCTTGACAGGCGCGAACGGAAACACCATATATTTT.

This clonotype appeared many times. The rearrangement links TRBV7-8 to TRBJ1-5; D ambiguous. CDR1 and CDR2 (germline): SGHVS, FQNEAQ. V was shortened by 1 base and J by 2 bases, with 9 bases between the two germline ends. This CDR3 is built from 15 residues. CDR3 nucleotide sequence: TGTGCCAGCAGCTTAGGCGGGGAGGGCAATCAGCCCCAGCATTTT. This codes for CASSLGGEGNQPQHF.

This clonotype was detected many times. Here the CDR3 DNA reads TGTGCCACCAGCACACAGGGACATCAGCCCCAGCATTTT. Residues: CATSTQGHQPQHF. The rearrangement uses TRBV15 and TRBJ1-5, with D possibly being TRBD1 (6 bases). CDR3 length equals 13 residues. Trimming took off 4 bases at V and 5 bases at J, with 9 bases between the two ends. The V gene's germline CDR1 is LNHNV and CDR2 YYDKDF (reference sequence).